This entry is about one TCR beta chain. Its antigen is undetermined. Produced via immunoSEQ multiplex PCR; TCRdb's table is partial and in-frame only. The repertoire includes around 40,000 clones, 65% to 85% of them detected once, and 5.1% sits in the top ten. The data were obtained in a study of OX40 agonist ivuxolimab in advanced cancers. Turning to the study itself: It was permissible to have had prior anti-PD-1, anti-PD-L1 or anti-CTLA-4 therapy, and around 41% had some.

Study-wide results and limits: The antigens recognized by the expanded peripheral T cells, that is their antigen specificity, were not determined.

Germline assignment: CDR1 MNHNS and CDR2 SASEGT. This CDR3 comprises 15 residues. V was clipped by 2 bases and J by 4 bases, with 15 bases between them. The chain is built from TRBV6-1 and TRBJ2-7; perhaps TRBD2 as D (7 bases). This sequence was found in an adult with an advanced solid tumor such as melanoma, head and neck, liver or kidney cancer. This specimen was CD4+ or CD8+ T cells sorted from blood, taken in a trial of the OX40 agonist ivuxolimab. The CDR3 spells CASSEYDRGGYEQYF. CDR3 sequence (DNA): TGTGCCAGCAGTGAATATGATAGGGGGGGGTACGAGCAGTACTTC.